Each of the 11 T cell receptor beta chains below was sequenced from the same sample in a study of blood T cells in healthy people across ages. Through a sample-barcoded 5' primer and a J-beta primer mix, a second PCR was run for roughly 6 to 12 cycles. MiXCR was run by TCRdb on the 5' RACE reads, yielding one entry per CDR3 protein. The table shows about 510,000 distinct CDR3 sequences, with about 28% occurring only once. These same records also appear under a second study, on T cells of mothers and their children.

Input material: blood. Receptor source: a boy aged 2 to 10 in good health.

CDR3 residues: CASSEGTGWSNEQYF. Here the CDR3 DNA reads TGCGCCAGCAGTGAGGGGACAGGTTGGTCGAACGAGCAGTACTTC. This sequence joins TRBV10-2 and TRBJ2-7, with TRBD1 identical over 8 bases. Trimming at V came to 2 bases and at J to 5 bases, leaving 8 bases not matched to a gene. The CDR3 length is 15 residues. The germline V gene encodes CDR1 WSHSY and CDR2 SAAADI.

V gene TRBV7-2 combines with J gene TRBJ1-3; perhaps TRBD1 as D (6 bases). The CDR3 has 13 amino acids. Per the germline V gene, CDR1 is SGHTA and CDR2 is FQGNSA. The germline V and J ends were trimmed by 5 bases and 4 bases, with 9 bases remaining between them. The CDR3 bases are TGTGCCAGCAGCACCGGACAGGGAAACACCATATATTTT. Protein: CASSTGQGNTIYF.

This clonotype was detected a few times. Germline and junction disagree at one end, which may indicate a read error. The chain links TRBV4-1 to TRBJ2-5; the D gene is possibly TRBD2 (5 bases). The CDR3 length is 15 residues. The V gene's germline CDR1 is MGHRA and CDR2 YSYEKL. The CDR3 is CASSQAVFKGNERFF. CDR3 bases: TGCGCCAGCAGCCAAGCGGTCTTTAAGGGAAATGAGCGGTTCTTC.

This sequence joins TRBV11-2 and TRBJ2-6, with 8 bases lining up with TRBD1. Germline V gene lookup returns CDR1 SGHAT and CDR2 FQNNGV. Trimming removed 2 bases from V and 0 bases from J; junction bases left unmatched: 12. The CDR3 totals 20 residues. Written as DNA, the CDR3 is TGTGCCAGCAGCTTAAGGGGGTGGGGACAGGATTCCTCTGGGGCCAACGTCCTGACTTTC. Its translation is CASSLRGWGQDSSGANVLTF.

This clonotype has a handful of counts. V gene TRBV25-1 combines with J gene TRBJ2-5; TRBD2 matches 7 bases. The CDR3 has 16 residues. V was pared by 1 base and J by 9 bases, with 14 bases of the junction left unmatched. Germline-derived CDR1 and CDR2 are MGHDK and SYGVNS. CDR3 nucleotide sequence: TGTGCCAGCAGTGAATTGATCGGCGGGAGAAGGGAGGCCCAGTACTTC. The encoded protein is CASSELIGGRREAQYF.

Points on this clonotype: A read error may explain this, as a much larger clone is one base away. This sequence joins TRBV12-3 or TRBV12-4 and TRBJ2-2; D is unresolved. This CDR3 contains 13 residues. V was trimmed by 1 base and J by 7 bases, leaving 7 bases between them. CDR3 protein: CASSLGGHGELFF. The CDR3 nucleotides are TGTGCCAGCAGTTTAGGGGGTCACGGGGAGCTGTTTTTT.

The chain combines TRBV20-1 with TRBJ1-1; D may be TRBD1 (5 bases). The CDR3 is 14 residues long. CDR1 is DFQATT, CDR2 SNEGSKA, per germline (reference sequence). V was cut by 5 bases and J by 6 bases, with 19 bases left in between. In DNA form, the CDR3 reads TGCAGTGCTGGTCGGACCAGGGTTTCTGCTGAAGCTTTCTTT. Translated, it gives CSAGRTRVSAEAFF.

The chain carries TRBV9 and TRBJ2-7, with 7 bases identical to TRBD2. Per germline, CDR1 SGDLS and CDR2 YYNGEE. The CDR3 is 17 residues long. Trimming at V came to 0 bases and at J to 5 bases, leaving 14 bases not matched to a gene. In DNA, the CDR3 is TGTGCCAGCAGCGTAGCTACGGGGGACGCGGGAGCTCACGAGCAGTACTTC. Translating it yields CASSVATGDAGAHEQYF.

This clonotype came up a few times. The chain couples TRBV11-1 to TRBJ2-2, with 8 bases that match TRBD1. The J segment lost 2 bases and the V segment lost 9 bases, leaving 17 bases of the junction unmatched. The CDR3 is 18 residues long. CDR1 is SGHAT and CDR2 is FQDESV in the germline V gene (reference sequence). In nucleotides, the CDR3 is TGTGCCAGTAGCGCCCTGGACAGGGCTTTTTCAAACACCGGGGAGCTGTTTTTT. It codes for CASSALDRAFSNTGELFF. Combining the CDR3 with reference TRBV11-1 and TRBJ2-2 gives the whole variable domain EAEVAQSPRYKITEKSQAVAFWCDPISGHATLYWYRQILGQGPELLVQFQDESVVDDSQLPKDRFSAERLKGVDSTLKIQPAELGDSAMYLCASSALDRAFSNTGELFFGEGSRLTVL.

This clonotype was seen more than once but under ten times. This chain uses TRBV6-5 with TRBJ2-5; weak D call: TRBD2 (5 bases). Per the germline V gene, CDR1 is MNHEY and CDR2 is SVGAGI. The CDR3 runs 13 residues. V dropped 10 bases and J dropped 3 bases, with 15 bases sitting between them. The CDR3 sequence is CATYRAREETQYF. The CDR3 bases are TGTGCCACCTACCGGGCGCGGGAAGAGACCCAGTACTTC.

This clonotype was picked up a small number of times. The chain links TRBV5-1 to TRBJ2-6, with 8 positions matching TRBD2. V was clipped by 4 bases and J by 2 bases; unmatched bases: 17. Germline V gene sequence: CDR1 SGHRS, CDR2 YFSETQ. CDR3 size: 20 residues. CDR3 nucleotides: TGCGCCAGCAGCGTGCTCCCGAACGCGGGGGGCATAGCTGGGGCCAACGTCCTGACTTTC. Its protein is CASSVLPNAGGIAGANVLTF.